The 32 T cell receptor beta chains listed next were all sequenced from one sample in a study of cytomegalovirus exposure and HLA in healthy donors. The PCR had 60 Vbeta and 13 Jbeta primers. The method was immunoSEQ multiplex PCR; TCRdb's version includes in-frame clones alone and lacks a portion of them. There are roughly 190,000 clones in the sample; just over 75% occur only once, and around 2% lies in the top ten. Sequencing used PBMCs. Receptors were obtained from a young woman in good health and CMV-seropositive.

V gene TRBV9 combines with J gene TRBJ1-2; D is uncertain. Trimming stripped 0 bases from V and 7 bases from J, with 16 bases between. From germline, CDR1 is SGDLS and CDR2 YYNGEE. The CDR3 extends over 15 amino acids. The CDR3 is CASSVGGAGSGGYTF. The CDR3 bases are TGTGCCAGCAGCGTAGGTGGAGCGGGATCGGGTGGCTACACCTTC. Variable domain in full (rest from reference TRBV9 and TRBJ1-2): DSGVTQTPKHLITATGQRVTLRCSPRSGDLSVYWYQQSLDQGLQFLIQYYNGEERAKGNILERFSAQQFPDLHSELNLSSLELGDSALYFCASSVGGAGSGGYTFGSGTRLTVV.

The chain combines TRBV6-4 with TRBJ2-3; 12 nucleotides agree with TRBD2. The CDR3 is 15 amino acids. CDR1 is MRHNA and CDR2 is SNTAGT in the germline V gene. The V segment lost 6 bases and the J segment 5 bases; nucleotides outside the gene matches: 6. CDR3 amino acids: CASSETSGSGDTQYF. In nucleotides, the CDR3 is TGTGCCAGCAGCGAGACTAGCGGGAGTGGAGATACGCAGTATTTT.

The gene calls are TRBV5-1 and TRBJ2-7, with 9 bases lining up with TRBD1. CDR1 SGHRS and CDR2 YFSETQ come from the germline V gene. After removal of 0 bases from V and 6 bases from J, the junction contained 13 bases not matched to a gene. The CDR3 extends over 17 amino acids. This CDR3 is CASSLGPVTGGLSEQYF. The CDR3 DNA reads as TGCGCCAGCAGCTTGGGTCCCGTGACAGGGGGATTATCCGAGCAGTACTTC.

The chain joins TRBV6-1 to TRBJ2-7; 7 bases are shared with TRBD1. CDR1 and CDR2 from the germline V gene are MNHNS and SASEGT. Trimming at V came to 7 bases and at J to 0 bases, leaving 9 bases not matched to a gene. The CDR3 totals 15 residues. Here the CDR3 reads CASTRSGQSSYEQYF. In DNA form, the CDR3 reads TGTGCCAGCACACGATCGGGACAGAGCTCCTACGAGCAGTACTTC.

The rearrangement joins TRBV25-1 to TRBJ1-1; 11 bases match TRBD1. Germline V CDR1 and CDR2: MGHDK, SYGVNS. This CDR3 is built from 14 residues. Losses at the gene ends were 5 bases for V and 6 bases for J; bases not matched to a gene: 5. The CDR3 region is CASSYRTGGSEAFF. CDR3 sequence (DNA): TGTGCCAGCAGTTACCGGACAGGGGGCTCTGAAGCTTTCTTT.

The CDR3 DNA reads TGTGCCAGCAGTTTGCCGGGACAGCTCACCGGGGAGCTGTTTTTT. Translation: CASSLPGQLTGELFF. The V call is TRBV28, the J call TRBJ2-2; 7 positions match TRBD1. Germline-derived CDR1 and CDR2 are MDHEN and SYDVKM. The V gene end was trimmed by 3 bases and the J gene end by 4 bases; junction bases not matched to a gene: 5. The CDR3 contains 15 residues.

The CDR3 spells CASSADGIPANYGYTF. Written as DNA, the CDR3 is TGCGCCAGCAGCGCGGATGGCATCCCGGCTAACTATGGCTACACCTTC. This sequence joins TRBV5-1 and TRBJ1-2; D not certain. Looked up from germline, CDR1 is SGHRS and CDR2 is YFSETQ. The V and J ends lost 4 bases and 0 bases respectively, with 16 bases between them. This CDR3 is 16 amino acids long.

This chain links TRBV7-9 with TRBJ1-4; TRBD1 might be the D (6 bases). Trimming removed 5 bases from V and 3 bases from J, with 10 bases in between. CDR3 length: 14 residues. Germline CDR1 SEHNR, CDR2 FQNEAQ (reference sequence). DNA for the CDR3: TGTGCCAGCAGCCTCGGACAGTCTAATGAAAAACTGTTTTTT. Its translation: CASSLGQSNEKLFF.

The CDR3 bases are TGTGCCAGCAGCTATCCTTCGCTCGGGGAGCTGTTTTTT. Encoded protein: CASSYPSLGELFF. The V gene is TRBV27, the J gene TRBJ2-2; no reliable D call. Trimming took 6 bases from V and 7 from J, leaving 12 bases between them. Germline V CDR1 and CDR2: MNHEY, SMNVEV (reference sequence). This CDR3 is built from 13 residues.

This chain's CDR3 is CASSARDSTLYGYTF. Written as DNA, the CDR3 is TGTGCCAGCAGCGCCCGGGACAGTACCTTATATGGCTACACCTTC. The chain is built from TRBV9 and TRBJ1-2; 7 positions agree with TRBD1. The CDR3 loop spans 15 amino acids. Per the germline V gene, CDR1 is SGDLS and CDR2 is YYNGEE. The junction had 10 bases not matched to a gene; V was cut back by 3 bases and J by 5 bases.

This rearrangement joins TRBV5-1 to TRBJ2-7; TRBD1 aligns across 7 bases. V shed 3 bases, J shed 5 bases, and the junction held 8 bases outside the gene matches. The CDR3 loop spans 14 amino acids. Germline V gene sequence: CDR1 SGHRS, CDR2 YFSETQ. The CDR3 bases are TGCGCCAGCAGCTCCAGACAGGGACGGAACGAGCAGTACTTC. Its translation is CASSSRQGRNEQYF.

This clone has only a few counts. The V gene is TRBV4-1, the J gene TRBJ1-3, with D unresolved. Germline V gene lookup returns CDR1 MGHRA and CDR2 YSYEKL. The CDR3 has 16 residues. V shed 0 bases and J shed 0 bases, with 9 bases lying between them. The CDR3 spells CASSQDLGSSGNTIYF. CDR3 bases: TGCGCCAGCAGCCAAGATCTAGGCAGCTCTGGAAACACCATATATTTT.

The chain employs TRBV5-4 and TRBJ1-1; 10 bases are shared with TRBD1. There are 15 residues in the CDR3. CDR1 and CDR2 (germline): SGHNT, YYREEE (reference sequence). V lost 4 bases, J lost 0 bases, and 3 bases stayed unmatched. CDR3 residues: CASSQDRGLNTEAFF. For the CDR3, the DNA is TGTGCCAGCAGCCAAGACAGGGGGCTGAACACTGAAGCTTTCTTT.

The CDR3 loop is CASSLAGGPYEQYF. CDR3 sequence (DNA): TGTGCCAGCAGCTTAGCGGGGGGACCCTACGAGCAGTACTTC. The chain joins TRBV5-6 to TRBJ2-7; 9 positions match TRBD2. The J segment lost 2 bases and the V segment lost 2 bases, leaving 2 bases of the junction unmatched. CDR1 and CDR2 from the germline V gene are SGHDT and YYEEEE. This CDR3 is 14 amino acids long.

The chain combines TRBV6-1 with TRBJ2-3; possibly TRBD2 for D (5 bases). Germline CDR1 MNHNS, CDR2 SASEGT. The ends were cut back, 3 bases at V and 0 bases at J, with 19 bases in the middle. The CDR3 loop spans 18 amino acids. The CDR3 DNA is TGTGCCAGCAGTGAGATCCCCCCGAGGGCAGCTAGCACAGATACGCAGTATTTT. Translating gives CASSEIPPRAASTDTQYF.

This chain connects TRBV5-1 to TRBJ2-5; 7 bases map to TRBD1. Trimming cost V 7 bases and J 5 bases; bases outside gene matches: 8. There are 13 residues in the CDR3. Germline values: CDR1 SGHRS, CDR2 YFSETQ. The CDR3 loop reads CASGHRGGETQYF. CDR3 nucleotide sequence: TGCGCCAGCGGCCACAGGGGTGGGGAGACCCAGTACTTC.

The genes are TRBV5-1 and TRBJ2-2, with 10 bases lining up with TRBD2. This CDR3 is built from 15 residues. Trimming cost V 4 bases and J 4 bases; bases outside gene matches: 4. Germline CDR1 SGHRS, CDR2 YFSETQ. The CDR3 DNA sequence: TGCGCCAGCAGCATAATAGCGGGAGGCACCGGGGAGCTGTTTTTT. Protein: CASSIIAGGTGELFF.

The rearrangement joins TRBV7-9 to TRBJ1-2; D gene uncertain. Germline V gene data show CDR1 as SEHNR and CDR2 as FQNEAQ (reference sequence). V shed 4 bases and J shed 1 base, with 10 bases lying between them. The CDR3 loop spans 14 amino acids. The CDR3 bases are TGTGCCAGCAGCTCAAGAAGCATTAACTATGGCTACACCTTC. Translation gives CASSSRSINYGYTF.

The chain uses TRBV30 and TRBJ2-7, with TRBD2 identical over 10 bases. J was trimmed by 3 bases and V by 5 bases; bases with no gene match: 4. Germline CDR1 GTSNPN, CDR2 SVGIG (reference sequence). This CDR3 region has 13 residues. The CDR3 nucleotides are TGTGCCTGGGGACTAGCGGCGAGCTACGAGCAGTACTTC. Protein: CAWGLAASYEQYF. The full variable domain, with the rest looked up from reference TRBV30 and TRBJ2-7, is SQTIHQWPATLVQPVGSPLSLECTVEGTSNPNLYWYRQAAGRGLQLLFYSVGIGQISSEVPQNLSASRPQDRQFILSSKKLLLSDSGFYLCAWGLAASYEQYFGPGTRLTVT.

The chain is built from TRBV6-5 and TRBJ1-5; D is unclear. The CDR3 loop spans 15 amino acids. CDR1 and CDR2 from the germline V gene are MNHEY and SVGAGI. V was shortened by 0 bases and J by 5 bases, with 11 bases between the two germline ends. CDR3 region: CASSYSRGDDQPQHF. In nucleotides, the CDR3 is TGTGCCAGCAGTTACTCGAGAGGCGATGATCAGCCCCAGCATTTT.

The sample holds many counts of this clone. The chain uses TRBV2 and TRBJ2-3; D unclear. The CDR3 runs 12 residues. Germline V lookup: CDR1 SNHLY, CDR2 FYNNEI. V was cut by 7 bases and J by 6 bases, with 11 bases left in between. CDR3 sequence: CASMTTGDTQYF. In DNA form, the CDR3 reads TGTGCCAGCATGACCACGGGTGATACGCAGTATTTT.

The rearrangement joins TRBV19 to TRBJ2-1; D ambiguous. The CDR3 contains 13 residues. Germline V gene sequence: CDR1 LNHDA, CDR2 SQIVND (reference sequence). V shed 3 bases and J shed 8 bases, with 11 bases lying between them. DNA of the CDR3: TGTGCCAGTAGTATCGGTCCCCAGGATGAGCAGTTCTTC. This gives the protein CASSIGPQDEQFF.

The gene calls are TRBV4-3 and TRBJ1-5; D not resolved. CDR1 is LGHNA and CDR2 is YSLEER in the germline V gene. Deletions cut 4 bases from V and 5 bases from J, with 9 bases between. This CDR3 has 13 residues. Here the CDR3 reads CASSLRADQPQHF. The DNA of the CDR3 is TGCGCCAGCAGCCTCCGTGCGGATCAGCCCCAGCATTTT.

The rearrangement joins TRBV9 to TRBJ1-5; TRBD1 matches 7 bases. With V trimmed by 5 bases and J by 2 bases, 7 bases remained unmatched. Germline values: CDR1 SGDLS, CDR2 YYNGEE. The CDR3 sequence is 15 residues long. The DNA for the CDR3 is TGTGCCAGCAGTAAGACAGGGAATGGCAATCAGCCCCAGCATTTT. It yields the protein CASSKTGNGNQPQHF.

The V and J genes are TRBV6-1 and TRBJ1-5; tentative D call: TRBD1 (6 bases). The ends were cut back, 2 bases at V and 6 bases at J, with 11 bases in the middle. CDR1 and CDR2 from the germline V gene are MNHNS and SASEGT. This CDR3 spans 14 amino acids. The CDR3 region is CASSEQGQSQPQHF. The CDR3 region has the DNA TGTGCCAGCAGTGAACAAGGACAGAGTCAGCCCCAGCATTTT.

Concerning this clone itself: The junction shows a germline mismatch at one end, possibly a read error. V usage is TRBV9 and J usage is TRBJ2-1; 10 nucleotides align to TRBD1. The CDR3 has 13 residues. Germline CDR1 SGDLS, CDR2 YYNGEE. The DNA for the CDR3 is TGTGCCAGCAGCCTTCAACCGGGACAGGGGAAACTCTTC. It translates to CASSLQPGQGKLF.

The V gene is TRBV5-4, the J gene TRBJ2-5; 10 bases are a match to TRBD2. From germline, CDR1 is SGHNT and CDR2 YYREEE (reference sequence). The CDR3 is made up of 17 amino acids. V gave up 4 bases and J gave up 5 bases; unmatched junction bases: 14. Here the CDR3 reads CASSMPPPSGRSETQYF. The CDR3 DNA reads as TGTGCCAGCAGCATGCCCCCCCCTAGCGGGAGATCCGAGACCCAGTACTTC.

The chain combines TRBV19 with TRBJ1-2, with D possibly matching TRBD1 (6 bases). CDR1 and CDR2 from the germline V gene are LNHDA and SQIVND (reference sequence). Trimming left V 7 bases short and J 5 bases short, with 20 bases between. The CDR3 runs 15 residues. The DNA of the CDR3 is TGTGCCAGTAATTATAACAGGGTCGGCGCGTATGGCTACACCTTC. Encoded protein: CASNYNRVGAYGYTF. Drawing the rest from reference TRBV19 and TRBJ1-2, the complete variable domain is DGGITQSPKYLFRKEGQNVTLSCEQNLNHDAMYWYRQDPGQGLRLIYYSQIVNDFQKGDIAEGYSVSREKKESFPLTVTSAQKNPTAFYLCASNYNRVGAYGYTFGSGTRLTVV.

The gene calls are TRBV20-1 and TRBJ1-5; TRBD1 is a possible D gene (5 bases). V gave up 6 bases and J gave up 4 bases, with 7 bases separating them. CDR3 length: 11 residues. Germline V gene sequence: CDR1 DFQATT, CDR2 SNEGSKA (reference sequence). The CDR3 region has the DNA TGCAGTGCCCAGGGAAATCAGCCCCAGCATTTT. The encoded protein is CSAQGNQPQHF.

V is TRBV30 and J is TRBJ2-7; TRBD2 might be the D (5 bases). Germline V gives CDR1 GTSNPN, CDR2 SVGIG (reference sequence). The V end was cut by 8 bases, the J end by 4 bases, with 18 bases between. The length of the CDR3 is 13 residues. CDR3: CAGLTGNIYEQYF. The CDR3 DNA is TGTGCCGGATTGACCGGGAACATATACGAGCAGTACTTC.

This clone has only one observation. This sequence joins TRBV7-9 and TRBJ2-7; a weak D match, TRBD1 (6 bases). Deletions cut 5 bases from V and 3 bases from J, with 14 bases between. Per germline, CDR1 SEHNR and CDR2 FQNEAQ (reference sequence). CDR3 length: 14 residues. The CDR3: CASSRTDRYYEQYF. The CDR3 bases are TGTGCCAGCAGCCGGACAGATCGCTACTACGAGCAGTACTTC. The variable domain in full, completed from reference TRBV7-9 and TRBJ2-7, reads DTGVSQNPRHKITKRGQNVTFRCDPISEHNRLYWYRQTLGQGPEFLTYFQNEAQLEKSRLLSDRFSAERPKGSFSTLEIQRTEQGDSAMYLCASSRTDRYYEQYFGPGTRLTVT.

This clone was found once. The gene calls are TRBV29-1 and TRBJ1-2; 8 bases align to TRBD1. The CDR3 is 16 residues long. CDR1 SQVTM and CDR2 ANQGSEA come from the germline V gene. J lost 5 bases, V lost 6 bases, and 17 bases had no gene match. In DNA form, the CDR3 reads TGCAGCGTCCTTCGGGGACAGGCGACGAGAGAGTATGGCTACACCTTC. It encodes CSVLRGQATREYGYTF.